The 14 T cell receptor beta chains listed next were all sequenced from one sample in a study of blood T cell repertoires in COVID-19. Assay used: immunoSEQ multiplex PCR; TCRdb lists only in-frame clones, some missing. The table records about 140,000 clones, 77% of them present only once. Specimen: peripheral blood. These receptors came from a woman between 45 and 60 years old with active or convalescent COVID-19.

This chain links TRBV6-2 or TRBV6-3 with TRBJ1-1; TRBD1 agrees at 7 bases. The CDR3 loop spans 16 amino acids. Germline V lookup: CDR1 MNHEY, CDR2 SVGEGT. V lost 5 bases, J lost 6 bases, and 15 bases stayed unmatched. CDR3 coding DNA: TGTGCCAGCAGTAGGGGGCTTAGGATTTTAGATCCTGAAGCTTTCTTT. Translated: CASSRGLRILDPEAFF.

The genes are TRBV7-8 and TRBJ1-1, with D hard to call. Germline lookup yields CDR1 SGHVS and CDR2 FQNEAQ. This CDR3 contains 13 residues. Trimming left V 2 bases short and J 1 base short, with 5 bases between. CDR3 loop: CASSLTGNTEAFF. The DNA for the CDR3 is TGTGCCAGCAGCTTAACGGGGAACACTGAAGCTTTCTTT.

The chain joins TRBV7-3 to TRBJ1-1, with 7 bases matching TRBD1. After removal of 2 bases from V and 2 bases from J, the junction contained 8 bases not matched to a gene. The germline V gene has CDR1 SGHTA and CDR2 FQGTGA. The CDR3 runs to 16 residues. The CDR3 loop is CASSLDRAGFNTEAFF. CDR3 nucleotides: TGTGCCAGCAGCTTAGACAGGGCTGGATTTAACACTGAAGCTTTCTTT. The variable domain in full, with the rest retrieved from reference TRBV7-3 and TRBJ1-1, is GAGVSQTPSNKVTEKGKYVELRCDPISGHTALYWYRQSLGQGPEFLIYFQGTGAADDSGLPNDRFFAVRPEGSVSTLKIQRTERGDSAVYLCASSLDRAGFNTEAFFGQGTRLTVV.

The chain joins TRBV7-2 to TRBJ1-2; weak D call: TRBD1 (5 bases). Germline CDR1 SGHTA, CDR2 FQGNSA. V lost 1 base and J lost 4, with 16 bases in between. This CDR3 spans 16 amino acids. CDR3 region: CASSLGAGGRSYGYTF. The CDR3 DNA follows: TGTGCCAGCAGCTTAGGCGCGGGGGGTAGGAGCTATGGCTACACCTTC.

The genes are TRBV6-2 or TRBV6-3 and TRBJ1-2, with D uncertain. There are 13 residues in the CDR3. CDR1 is MNHEY and CDR2 is SVGEGT in the germline V gene. The V and J ends lost 4 bases and 3 bases respectively, with 9 bases between them. This chain's CDR3 is CASSFRIYYGYTF. CDR3 nucleotide sequence: TGTGCCAGCAGTTTCAGGATCTACTATGGCTACACCTTC.

V and J are TRBV7-2 and TRBJ2-3; no firm D call. The V gene lost 1 base and the J gene lost 2 bases, with 7 bases spanning the gap. The CDR3 has 14 amino acids. Germline V gene lookup returns CDR1 SGHTA and CDR2 FQGNSA. The CDR3: CASSLDPSTDTQYF. Here the CDR3 DNA reads TGTGCCAGCAGCTTAGATCCCTCCACAGATACGCAGTATTTT.

The chain combines TRBV25-1 with TRBJ2-7; 7 positions agree with TRBD2. Germline CDR1 MGHDK, CDR2 SYGVNS. This CDR3 is 14 amino acids long. V was pared by 3 bases and J by 3 bases, with 5 bases of the junction left unmatched. In DNA form, the CDR3 reads TGTGCCAGCAGTGACCCCGGGACTAACTACGAGCAGTACTTC. Protein product: CASSDPGTNYEQYF.

V usage is TRBV4-3 and J usage is TRBJ1-1, with D possibly being TRBD1 (6 bases). Germline CDR1 reads LGHNA; CDR2 reads YSLEER. The CDR3 length is 14 residues. Trimming shortened V by 4 bases and J by 5 bases, and 14 bases separated the two germline ends. This CDR3 is CASSPTQGRTEAFF. In DNA form, the CDR3 reads TGCGCCAGCAGCCCAACACAGGGAAGAACTGAAGCTTTCTTT.

The chain combines TRBV7-2 with TRBJ2-3, with D possibly TRBD2 on 6 matching bases. The germline V and J ends were trimmed by 3 bases and 0 bases, with 10 bases remaining between them. The CDR3 runs 15 residues. The V gene's germline CDR1 is SGHTA and CDR2 FQGNSA. The CDR3 coding sequence is TGTGCCAGCAGCTTTAGGCGGGGTAGCACAGATACGCAGTATTTT. It specifies CASSFRRGSTDTQYF.

V and J are TRBV29-1 and TRBJ1-1; a weak D match, TRBD1 (6 bases). Trimming left V 5 bases short and J 0 bases short, with 16 bases between. Germline V lookup: CDR1 SQVTM, CDR2 ANQGSEA. CDR3 length: 15 residues. In nucleotides, the CDR3 is TGCAGCGTTTCGAATGAGACAGGCATGAACACTGAAGCTTTCTTT. Protein product: CSVSNETGMNTEAFF.

The chain is built from TRBV5-1 and TRBJ2-3; the D gene is possibly TRBD1 (5 bases). V lost 1 base, J lost 6 bases, and 21 bases lay in between. This CDR3 region has 17 residues. Germline loops: CDR1 SGHRS, CDR2 YFSETQ. The CDR3 region is CASSLRSERGRKDTQYF. DNA for the CDR3: TGCGCCAGCAGCTTGAGATCTGAAAGGGGTAGGAAGGATACGCAGTATTTT. Filled out from reference TRBV5-1 and TRBJ2-3, the complete variable domain reads KAGVTQTPRYLIKTRGQQVTLSCSPISGHRSVSWYQQTPGQGLQFLFEYFSETQRNKGNFPGRFSGRQFSNSRSEMNVSTLELGDSALYLCASSLRSERGRKDTQYFGPGTRLTVL.

V gene TRBV19 combines with J gene TRBJ1-4; possibly TRBD1 for D (6 bases). The length of the CDR3 is 13 residues. V was trimmed by 4 bases and J by 5 bases, leaving 8 bases between them. The germline gives CDR1 LNHDA, CDR2 SQIVND (reference sequence). CDR3 region: CASSKTGNEKLFF. DNA of the CDR3: TGTGCCAGTAGTAAGACAGGAAATGAAAAACTGTTTTTT.

The chain is built from TRBV10-3 and TRBJ2-2, with D possibly being TRBD1 (6 bases). The CDR3 spans 15 residues. The V end lost 0 bases, the J end lost 5 bases, and 10 bases lay between the germline ends. Per germline, CDR1 ENHRY and CDR2 SYGVKD. CDR3 sequence reads: CAISESHRETGELFF. The CDR3 bases are TGTGCCATCAGTGAGTCCCACAGGGAAACCGGGGAGCTGTTTTTT.

This clone was counted once. The genes are TRBV3-1 (or the pseudogene TRBV3-2) and TRBJ1-4; 8 bases fit TRBD1. The CDR3 covers 14 residues. Losses at the gene ends were 2 bases for V and 10 bases for J; bases not matched to a gene: 6. Per germline, CDR1 LGHDT and CDR2 YNNKEL (reference sequence). CDR3 residues: CASSQQGAQGKLFF. The CDR3 region has the DNA TGTGCCAGCAGCCAACAGGGGGCACAAGGAAAACTGTTTTTT.